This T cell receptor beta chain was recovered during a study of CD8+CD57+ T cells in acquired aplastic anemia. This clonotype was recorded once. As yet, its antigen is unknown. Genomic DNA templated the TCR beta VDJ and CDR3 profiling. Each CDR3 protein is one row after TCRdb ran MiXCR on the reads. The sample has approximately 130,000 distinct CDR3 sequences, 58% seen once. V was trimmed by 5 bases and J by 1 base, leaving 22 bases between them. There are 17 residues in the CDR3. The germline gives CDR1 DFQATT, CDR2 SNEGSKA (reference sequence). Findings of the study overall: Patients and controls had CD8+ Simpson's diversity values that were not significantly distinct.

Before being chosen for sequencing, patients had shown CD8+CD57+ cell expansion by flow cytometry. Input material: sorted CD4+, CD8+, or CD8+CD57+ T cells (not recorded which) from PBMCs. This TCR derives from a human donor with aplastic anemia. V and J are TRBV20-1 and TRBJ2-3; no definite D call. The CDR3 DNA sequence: TGCAGTGCTCCCATTCAATTGGGCGCGATGTGCACAGATACGCAGTATTTT. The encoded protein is CSAPIQLGAMCTDTQYF.